This T cell receptor beta chain emerged from a study of control samples from healthy donors and cancer patients. TCRdb's table, derived via immunoSEQ multiplex PCR, lists solely in-frame clones and lacks some. The table has some 49,000 clones, around 86% seen once; the top ten hold approximately 2.6%. The specimen sequenced was PBMCs. The clonotype comes from a woman between 45 and 65 years old with lung cancer.

The chain's CDR3 is CASSRGKSYGYTF. The CDR3, as DNA: TGTGCCAGCAGCAGGGGTAAAAGCTATGGCTACACCTTC. The V gene is TRBV9, the J gene TRBJ1-2; D might be TRBD1 (5 bases). This CDR3 comprises 13 residues. Germline V gene lookup returns CDR1 SGDLS and CDR2 YYNGEE. Trimming cost V 4 bases and J 4 bases, with 11 bases left between them.